This T cell receptor (beta chain) emerged from a study of cytomegalovirus exposure and HLA in healthy donors. At sampling all donors were nominally healthy, likely with unrecorded immune exposures. Looked up from germline, CDR1 is SQVTM and CDR2 is ANQGSEA. Trimming cost V 4 bases and J 3 bases; bases outside gene matches: 9. The CDR3 extends over 15 amino acids. 60 Vbeta and 13 Jbeta primers were used in PCR. Under the authors' procedure: In a later analysis, 8.5 million to 14 million of 75 million to 90 million unique beta chains occurred in at least two donors. Sequenced by immunoSEQ multiplex PCR; TCRdb stores in-frame clones only, minus some. V and J calls plus clone size are reproduced from that table; the DNA served to infer D and trimming. The sample gives over 85,000 clones, 70% to 80% of which show up once; 3% to 3.5% is in the top ten.

The TCR sequence derives from a man in his forties in good health and CMV-seronegative. The chain has TRBV29-1 and TRBJ2-3, with TRBD1 matching 8 bases. The sequenced sample was PBMCs. Written as DNA, the CDR3 is TGCAGCGTTGGGGGTCTTGGACAGGGAACAGATACGCAGTATTTT. It yields the protein CSVGGLGQGTDTQYF.